The source of this T cell receptor beta chain is a study of T cells in Graves' hyperthyroidism and ophthalmopathy. General study results and limits: Within blood appeared most thyroid clonotypes that had expanded above 0.001. The model's output predicted ophthalmopathy at a median of roughly seven months prior to onset.

Amplification of TCR beta CDR3 regions used RNA as the template. First-round RT-PCR of the TCR CDR3 relied on the HTBI primer set. TCRdb processed the multiplex PCR reads anew with MiXCR; each CDR3 protein has one entry. This sample yields about 400,000 distinct CDR3 sequences, of which more than 13% are seen a single time; 25% to 30% belongs to the top ten. The germline gives CDR1 SGHRS, CDR2 YFSETQ. CDR3 length: 16 residues. Losses at the gene ends were 3 bases for V and 3 bases for J; bases not matched to a gene: 3. Enrolled ophthalmopathy patients presented with a Clinical Activity Score of at least 3, a NOSPECS grade of at least 4, and disease duration under 3 months. Exclusion of a patient resulted from uncontrolled infection, other autoimmune disease, pregnancy or lactation. In its sample, this clonotype was seen many times. Its antigen remains unidentified.

Sequences were obtained from blood. The source is a man aged 45-65 years with Graves' ophthalmopathy. The chain employs TRBV5-1 and TRBJ2-5; 15 bases are a match to TRBD2. The CDR3 bases are TGCGCCAGCAGCTGGACTAGCGGGAGGGGAGAAGAGACCCAGTACTTC. Protein sequence: CASSWTSGRGEETQYF.